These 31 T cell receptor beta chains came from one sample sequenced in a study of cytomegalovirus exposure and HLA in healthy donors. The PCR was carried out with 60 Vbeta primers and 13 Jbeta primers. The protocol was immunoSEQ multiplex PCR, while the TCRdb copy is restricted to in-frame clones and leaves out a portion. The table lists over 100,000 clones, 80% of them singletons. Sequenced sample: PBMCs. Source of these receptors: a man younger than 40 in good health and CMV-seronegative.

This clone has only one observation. For the CDR3, the DNA is TGTGCCAGTAGTATTACCAGGGATTCACCCCTCCACTTT. It translates to CASSITRDSPLHF. The chain carries TRBV19 and TRBJ1-6; D might be TRBD1 (5 bases). The germline CDR1 and CDR2 sequences are LNHDA and SQIVND (reference sequence). V lost 3 bases, J lost 8 bases, and 8 bases lay in between. The CDR3 runs to 13 residues. The whole variable domain, remainder taken from reference TRBV19 and TRBJ1-6, is DGGITQSPKYLFRKEGQNVTLSCEQNLNHDAMYWYRQDPGQGLRLIYYSQIVNDFQKGDIAEGYSVSREKKESFPLTVTSAQKNPTAFYLCASSITRDSPLHFGNGTRLTVT.

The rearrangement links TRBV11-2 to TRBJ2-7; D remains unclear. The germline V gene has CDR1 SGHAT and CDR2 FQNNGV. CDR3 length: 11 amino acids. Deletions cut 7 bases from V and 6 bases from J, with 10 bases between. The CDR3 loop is CASTSLSEQYF. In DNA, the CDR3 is TGTGCCAGCACTTCTCTGAGCGAGCAGTACTTC. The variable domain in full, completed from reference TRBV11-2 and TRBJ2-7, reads EAGVAQSPRYKIIEKRQSVAFWCNPISGHATLYWYQQILGQGPKLLIQFQNNGVVDDSQLPKDRFSAERLKGVDSTLKIQPAKLEDSAVYLCASTSLSEQYFGPGTRLTVT.

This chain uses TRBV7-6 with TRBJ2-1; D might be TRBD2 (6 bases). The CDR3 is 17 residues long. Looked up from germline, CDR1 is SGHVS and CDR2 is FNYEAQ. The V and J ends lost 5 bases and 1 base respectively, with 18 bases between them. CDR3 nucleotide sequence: TGTGCCAGCAGCCGCCCTCCTGGCGGGGAATCCTACAATGAGCAGTTCTTC. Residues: CASSRPPGGESYNEQFF.

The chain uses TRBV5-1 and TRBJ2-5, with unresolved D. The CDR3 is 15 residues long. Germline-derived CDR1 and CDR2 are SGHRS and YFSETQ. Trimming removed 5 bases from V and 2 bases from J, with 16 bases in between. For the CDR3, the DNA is TGCGCCAGCAGTTACCTACCGCGGCAACAAGAGACCCAGTACTTC. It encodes CASSYLPRQQETQYF.

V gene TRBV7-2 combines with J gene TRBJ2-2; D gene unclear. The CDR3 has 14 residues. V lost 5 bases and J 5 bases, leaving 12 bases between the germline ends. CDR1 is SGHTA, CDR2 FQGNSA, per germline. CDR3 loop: CASSPNRATGELFF. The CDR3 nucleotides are TGTGCCAGCAGCCCCAATCGAGCGACCGGGGAGCTGTTTTTT.

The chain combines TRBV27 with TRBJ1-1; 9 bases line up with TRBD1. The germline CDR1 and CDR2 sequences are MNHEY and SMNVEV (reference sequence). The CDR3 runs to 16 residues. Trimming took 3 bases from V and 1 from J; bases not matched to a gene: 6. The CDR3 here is CASSFLPGQGNTEAFF. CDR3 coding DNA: TGTGCCAGCAGTTTCCTCCCGGGACAGGGGAACACTGAAGCTTTCTTT.

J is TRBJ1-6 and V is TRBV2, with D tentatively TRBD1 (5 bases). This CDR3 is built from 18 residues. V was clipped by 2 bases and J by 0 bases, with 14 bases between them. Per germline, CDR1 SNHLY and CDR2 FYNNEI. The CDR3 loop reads CASSEFPGLSSYNSPLHF. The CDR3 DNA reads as TGTGCCAGCAGTGAATTCCCAGGGTTAAGCTCCTATAATTCACCCCTCCACTTT. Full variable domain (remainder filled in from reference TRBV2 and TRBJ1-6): EPEVTQTPSHQVTQMGQEVILRCVPISNHLYFYWYRQILGQKVEFLVSFYNNEISEKSEIFDDQFSVERPDGSNFTLKIRSTKLEDSAMYFCASSEFPGLSSYNSPLHFGNGTRLTVT.

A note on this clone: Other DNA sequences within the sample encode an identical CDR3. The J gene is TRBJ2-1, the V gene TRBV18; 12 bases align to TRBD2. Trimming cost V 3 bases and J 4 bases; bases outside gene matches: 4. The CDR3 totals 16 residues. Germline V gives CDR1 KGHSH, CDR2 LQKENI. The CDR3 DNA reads TGTGCCAGCTCACCCCCCGGGACTAGCGGGTACAATGAGCAGTTCTTC. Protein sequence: CASSPPGTSGYNEQFF.

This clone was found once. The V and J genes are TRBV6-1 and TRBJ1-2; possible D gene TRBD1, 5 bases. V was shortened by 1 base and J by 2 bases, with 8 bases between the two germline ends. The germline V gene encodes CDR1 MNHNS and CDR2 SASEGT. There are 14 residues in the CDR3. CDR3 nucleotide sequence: TGTGCCAGCAGTGAAGAACCAGGGAACTATGGCTACACCTTC. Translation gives CASSEEPGNYGYTF.

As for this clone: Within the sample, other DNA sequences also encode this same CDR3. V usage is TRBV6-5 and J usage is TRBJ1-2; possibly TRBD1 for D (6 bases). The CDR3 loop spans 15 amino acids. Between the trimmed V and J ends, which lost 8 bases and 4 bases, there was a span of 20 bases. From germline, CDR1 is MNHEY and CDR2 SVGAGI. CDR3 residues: CASGRVGAASYGYTF. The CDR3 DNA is TGTGCCAGCGGAAGGGTGGGGGCGGCCTCCTATGGCTACACCTTC.

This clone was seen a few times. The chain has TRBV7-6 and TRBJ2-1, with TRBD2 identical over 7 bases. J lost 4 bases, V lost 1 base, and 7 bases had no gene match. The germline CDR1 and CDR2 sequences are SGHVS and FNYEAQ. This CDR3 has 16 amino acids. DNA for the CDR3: TGTGCCAGCAGCTTAGAGGCTAGCGGAGCTTACAATGAGCAGTTCTTC. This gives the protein CASSLEASGAYNEQFF. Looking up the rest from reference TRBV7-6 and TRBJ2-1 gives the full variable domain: GAGVSQSPRYKVTKRGQDVALRCDPISGHVSLYWYRQALGQGPEFLTYFNYEAQQDKSGLPNDRFSAERPEGSISTLTIQRTEQRDSAMYRCASSLEASGAYNEQFFGPGTRLTVL.

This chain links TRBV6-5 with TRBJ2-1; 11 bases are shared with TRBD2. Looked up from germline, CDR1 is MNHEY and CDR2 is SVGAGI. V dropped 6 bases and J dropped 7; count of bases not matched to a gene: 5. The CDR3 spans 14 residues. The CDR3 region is CASRLAGGMNEQFF. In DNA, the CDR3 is TGTGCCAGCAGGTTAGCGGGGGGGATGAATGAGCAGTTCTTC.

This CDR3 reads CASHRDTPYEQYF. The CDR3 DNA follows: TGTGCCAGCCACCGGGACACCCCCTACGAGCAGTACTTC. This sequence joins TRBV11-2 and TRBJ2-7; TRBD1 might be the D (6 bases). CDR1 and CDR2 from the germline V gene are SGHAT and FQNNGV. Trimming left V 8 bases short and J 2 bases short, with 13 bases between. There are 13 residues in the CDR3.

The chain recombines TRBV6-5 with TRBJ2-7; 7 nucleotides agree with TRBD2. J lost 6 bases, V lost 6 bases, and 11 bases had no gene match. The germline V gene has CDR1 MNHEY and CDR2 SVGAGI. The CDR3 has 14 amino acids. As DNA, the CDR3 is TGTGCCAGCAGACCCCGGGGGGAGGCCTCCGAGCAGTACTTC. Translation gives CASRPRGEASEQYF.

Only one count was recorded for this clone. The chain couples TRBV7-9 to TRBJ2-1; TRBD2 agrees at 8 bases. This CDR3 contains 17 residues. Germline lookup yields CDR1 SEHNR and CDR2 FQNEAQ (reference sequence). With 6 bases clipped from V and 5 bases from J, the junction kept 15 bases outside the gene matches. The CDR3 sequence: CASSPLRGRGADNEQFF. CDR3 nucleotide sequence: TGTGCCAGCAGTCCCCTGCGGGGGCGGGGGGCCGACAATGAGCAGTTCTTC.

In DNA form, the CDR3 reads TGTGCCAGCAGCGACCGGGGGGTCCCGAATCAGCCCCAGCATTTT. As protein: CASSDRGVPNQPQHF. This chain links TRBV6-1 with TRBJ1-5, with D tentatively TRBD1 (5 bases). Between the trimmed V and J ends, which lost 6 bases and 4 bases, there was a span of 16 bases. The CDR3 contains 15 residues. Per germline, CDR1 MNHNS and CDR2 SASEGT.

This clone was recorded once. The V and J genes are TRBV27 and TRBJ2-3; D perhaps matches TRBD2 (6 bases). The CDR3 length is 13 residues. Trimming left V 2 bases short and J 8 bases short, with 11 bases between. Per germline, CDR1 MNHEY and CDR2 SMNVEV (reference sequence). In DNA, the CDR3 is TGTGCCAGCAGTTTAGGGGGGTCGGGTACGCAGTATTTT. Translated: CASSLGGSGTQYF.

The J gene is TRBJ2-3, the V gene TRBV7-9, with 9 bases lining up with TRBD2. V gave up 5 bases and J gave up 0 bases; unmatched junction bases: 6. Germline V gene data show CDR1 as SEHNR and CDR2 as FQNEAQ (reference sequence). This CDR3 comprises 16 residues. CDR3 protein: CASSPGLATSTDTQYF. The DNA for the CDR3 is TGTGCCAGCAGCCCTGGACTAGCGACCAGCACAGATACGCAGTATTTT.

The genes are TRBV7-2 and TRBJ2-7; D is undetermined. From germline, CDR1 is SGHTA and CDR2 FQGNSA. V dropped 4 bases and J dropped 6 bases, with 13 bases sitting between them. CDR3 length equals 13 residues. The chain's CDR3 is CASSSLATVEQYF. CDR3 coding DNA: TGTGCCAGCAGCTCGCTCGCTACGGTCGAGCAGTACTTC.

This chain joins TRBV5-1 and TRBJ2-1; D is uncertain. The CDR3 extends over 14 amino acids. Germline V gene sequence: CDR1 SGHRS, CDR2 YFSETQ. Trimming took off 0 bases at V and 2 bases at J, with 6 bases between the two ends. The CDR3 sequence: CASSLGQAYNEQFF. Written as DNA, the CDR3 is TGCGCCAGCAGCTTGGGGCAGGCCTACAATGAGCAGTTCTTC.

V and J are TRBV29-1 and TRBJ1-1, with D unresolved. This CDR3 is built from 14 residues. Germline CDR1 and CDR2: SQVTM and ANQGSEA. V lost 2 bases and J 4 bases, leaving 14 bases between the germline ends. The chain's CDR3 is CSVELKYSGTEAFF. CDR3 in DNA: TGCAGCGTTGAACTCAAATATTCGGGCACTGAAGCTTTCTTT.

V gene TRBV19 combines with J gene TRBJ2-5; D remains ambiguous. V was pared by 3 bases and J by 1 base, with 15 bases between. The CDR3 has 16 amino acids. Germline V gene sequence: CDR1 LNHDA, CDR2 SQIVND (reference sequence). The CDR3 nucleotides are TGTGCCAGTAGTATGACTCTCTATGCAGCCCAAGAGACCCAGTACTTC. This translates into CASSMTLYAAQETQYF.

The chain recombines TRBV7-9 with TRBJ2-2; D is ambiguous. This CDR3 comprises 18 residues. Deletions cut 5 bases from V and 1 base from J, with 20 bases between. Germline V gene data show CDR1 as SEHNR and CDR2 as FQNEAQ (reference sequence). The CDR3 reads CASSPPPSPGRNTGELFF. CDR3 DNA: TGTGCCAGCAGCCCCCCCCCATCTCCGGGTCGGAACACCGGGGAGCTGTTTTTT.

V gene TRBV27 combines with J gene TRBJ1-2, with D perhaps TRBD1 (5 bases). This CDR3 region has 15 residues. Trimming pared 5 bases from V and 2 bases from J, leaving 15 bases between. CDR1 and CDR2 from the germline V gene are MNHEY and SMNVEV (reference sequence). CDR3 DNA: TGTGCCAGCAGTACCCTCGCGGGGGGGAACTATGGCTACACCTTC. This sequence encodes CASSTLAGGNYGYTF.

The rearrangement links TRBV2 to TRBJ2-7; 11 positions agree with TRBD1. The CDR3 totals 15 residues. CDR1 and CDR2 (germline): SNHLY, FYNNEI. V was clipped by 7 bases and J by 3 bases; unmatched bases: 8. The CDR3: CASTPRTGGIYEQYF. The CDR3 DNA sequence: TGTGCCAGCACGCCGCGGACAGGGGGCATCTACGAGCAGTACTTC.

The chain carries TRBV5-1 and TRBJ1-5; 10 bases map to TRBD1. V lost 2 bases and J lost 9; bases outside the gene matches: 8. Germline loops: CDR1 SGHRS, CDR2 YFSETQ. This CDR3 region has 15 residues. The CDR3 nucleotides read TGCGCCAGCAGCTTAGGGACAGGGGACTCCACGCCCCAGCATTTT. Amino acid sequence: CASSLGTGDSTPQHF.

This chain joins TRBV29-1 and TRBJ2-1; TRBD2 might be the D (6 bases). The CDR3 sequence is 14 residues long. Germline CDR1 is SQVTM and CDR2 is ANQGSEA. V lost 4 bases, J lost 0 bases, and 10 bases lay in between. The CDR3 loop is CSVGGESSYNEQFF. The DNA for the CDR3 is TGCAGCGTTGGGGGGGAGAGCTCCTACAATGAGCAGTTCTTC.

The CDR3 DNA sequence: TGTGCCAGCTCGACGGGACGGGGGATCTCCTACGAGCAGTACTTC. The encoded protein is CASSTGRGISYEQYF. The chain links TRBV18 to TRBJ2-7, with TRBD2 as a possible D gene (6 bases). V was trimmed by 6 bases and J by 0 bases, leaving 15 bases between them. The CDR3 is made up of 15 amino acids. Per the germline V gene, CDR1 is KGHSH and CDR2 is LQKENI. The complete variable domain, with remaining parts taken from reference TRBV18 and TRBJ2-7, reads NAGVMQNPRHLVRRRGQEARLRCSPMKGHSHVYWYRQLPEEGLKFMVYLQKENIIDESGMPKERFSAEFPKEGPSILRIQQVVRGDSAAYFCASSTGRGISYEQYFGPGTRLTVT.

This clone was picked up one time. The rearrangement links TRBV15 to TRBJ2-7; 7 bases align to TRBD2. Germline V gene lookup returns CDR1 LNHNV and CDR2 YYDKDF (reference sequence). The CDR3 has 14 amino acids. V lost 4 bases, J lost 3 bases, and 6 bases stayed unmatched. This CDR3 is CATSTYGTIYEQYF. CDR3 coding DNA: TGTGCCACCAGCACCTATGGGACTATCTACGAGCAGTACTTC.

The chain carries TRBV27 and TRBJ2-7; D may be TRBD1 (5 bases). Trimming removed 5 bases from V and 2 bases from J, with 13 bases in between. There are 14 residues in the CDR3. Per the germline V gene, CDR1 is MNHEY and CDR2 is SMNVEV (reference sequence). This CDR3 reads CASSPGNPTYEQYF. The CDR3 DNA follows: TGTGCCAGCAGTCCAGGGAATCCAACCTACGAGCAGTACTTC.

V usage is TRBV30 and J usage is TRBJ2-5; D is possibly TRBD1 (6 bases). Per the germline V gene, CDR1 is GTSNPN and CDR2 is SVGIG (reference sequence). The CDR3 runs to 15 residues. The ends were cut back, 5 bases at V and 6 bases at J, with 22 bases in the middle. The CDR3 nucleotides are TGTGCCTGGGGCCTGAGGGGGTCAGATCGTAAGACCCAGTACTTC. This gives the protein CAWGLRGSDRKTQYF. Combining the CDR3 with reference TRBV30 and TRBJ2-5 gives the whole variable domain SQTIHQWPATLVQPVGSPLSLECTVEGTSNPNLYWYRQAAGRGLQLLFYSVGIGQISSEVPQNLSASRPQDRQFILSSKKLLLSDSGFYLCAWGLRGSDRKTQYFGPGTRLLVL.